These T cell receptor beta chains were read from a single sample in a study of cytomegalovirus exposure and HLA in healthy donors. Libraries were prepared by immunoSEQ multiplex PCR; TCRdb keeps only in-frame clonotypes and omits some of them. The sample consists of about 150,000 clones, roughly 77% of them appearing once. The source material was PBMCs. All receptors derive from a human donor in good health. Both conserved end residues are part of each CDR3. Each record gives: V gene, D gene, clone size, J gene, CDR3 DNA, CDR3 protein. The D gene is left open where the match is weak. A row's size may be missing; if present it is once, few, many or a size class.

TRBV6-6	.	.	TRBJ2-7	TGTGCCAGCAGTTCCTTTATCAGGGGTGGGAACTACGAGCAGTACTTC	CASSSFIRGGNYEQYF
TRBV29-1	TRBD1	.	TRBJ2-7	TGCAGCGCCCTAGGAATCCCGGGACAGGAAACCTACGAGCAGTACTTC	CSALGIPGQETYEQYF
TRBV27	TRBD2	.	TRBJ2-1	TGTGCCAGCAGTTGGGGGACTAGCGCGTACAATGAGCAGTTCTTC	CASSWGTSAYNEQFF
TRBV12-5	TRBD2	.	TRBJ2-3	TGTGCTAGTGGTTGGGGGGGGTTCGACACAGATACGCAGTATTTT	CASGWGGFDTDTQYF
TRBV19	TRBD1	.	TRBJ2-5	TGTGCCAGTATGACAGGGAGTATGTTTGAGACCCAGTACTTC	CASMTGSMFETQYF
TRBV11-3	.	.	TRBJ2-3	TGTGCCAGCAGTCCTACCCCTACAGATACGCAGTATTTT	CASSPTPTDTQYF
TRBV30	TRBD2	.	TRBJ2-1	TGTGCCTGGAGTGTATTCGCGGGGGGGACCTACAATGAGCAGTTCTTC	CAWSVFAGGTYNEQFF
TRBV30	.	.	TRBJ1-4	TGTGCCTGGGGGGAGAGGGAAATCGATGAAAAACTGTTTTTT	CAWGEREIDEKLFF
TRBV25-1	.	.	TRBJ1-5	TGTGCCAGCAGTGAACTGGGCAGTTCCTTCAATCAGCCCCAGCATTTT	CASSELGSSFNQPQHF
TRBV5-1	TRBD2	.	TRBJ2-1	TGCGCCAGCAGCACCGTCGCTAGCGGGGGGGCAGGTGAGCAGTTCTTC	CASSTVASGGAGEQFF
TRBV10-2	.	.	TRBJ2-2	TGCGCCAGCATTTGGGGGCATGAAATGAACACCGGGGAGCTGTTTTTT	CASIWGHEMNTGELFF
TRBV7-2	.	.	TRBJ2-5	TGTGCCAGCAACCCTCCTACTAGCCAGACCCAGTACTTC	CASNPPTSQTQYF
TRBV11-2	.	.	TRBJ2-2	TGTGCCAGCAGGACTAGATCGAACACCGGGGAGCTGTTTTTT	CASRTRSNTGELFF
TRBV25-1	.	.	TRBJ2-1	TGTGCCAGCAGTGACCGCGGGGCTTACAATGAGCAGTTCTTC	CASSDRGAYNEQFF
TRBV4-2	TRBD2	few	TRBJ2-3	TGTGCCAGCAGCCAAAAGCGGGAGGGCCCCACAGATACGCAGTATTTT	CASSQKREGPTDTQYF
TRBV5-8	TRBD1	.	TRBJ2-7	TGTGCCAGCAGCACACGGACAGGGCTCCCCTCCTACGAGCAGTACTTC	CASSTRTGLPSYEQYF
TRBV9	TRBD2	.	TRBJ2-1	TGTGCCAGCAGCGTATCTTTCGGGACTAGCCACAATGAGCAGTTCTTC	CASSVSFGTSHNEQFF
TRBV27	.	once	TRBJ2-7	TGTGCCAGCAGTTCCGGACAGTCCTACGAGCAGTACTTC	CASSSGQSYEQYF
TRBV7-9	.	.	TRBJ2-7	TGTGCCAGCAGCTTAGTGAACACACAATACGAGCAGTACTTC	CASSLVNTQYEQYF
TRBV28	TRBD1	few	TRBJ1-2	TGTGCCAGCAGTTCTCCCACCCGGGACAGGGAAAAAGGGATCTATGGCTACACCTTC	CASSSPTRDREKGIYGYTF
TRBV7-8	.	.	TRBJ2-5	TGTGCCAGCAGCACGAACGGACAGATCCAAGAGACCCAGTACTTC	CASSTNGQIQETQYF
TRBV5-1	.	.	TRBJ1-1	TGCGCCAGCAGCTTGGCCGCGGAGTACACTGAAGCTTTCTTT	CASSLAAEYTEAFF
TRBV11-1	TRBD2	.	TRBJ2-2	TGTGCCAGCAGCTTAGGGACTAGCGGCACCACCGGGGAGCTGTTTTTT	CASSLGTSGTTGELFF
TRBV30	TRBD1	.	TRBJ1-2	TGTGCCTGGAGCCCCGGGACAGGGATATATGGCTACACCTTC	CAWSPGTGIYGYTF
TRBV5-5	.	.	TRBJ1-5	TGTGCCAGCAGCTTGGTTGTAACAGTCAATCAGCCCCAGCATTTT	CASSLVVTVNQPQHF
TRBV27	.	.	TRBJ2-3	TGTGCCAGCAGCTCTACTAGCCGGAGCACAGATACGCAGTATTTT	CASSSTSRSTDTQYF
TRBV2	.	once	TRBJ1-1	TGTGCCGCCCGGTTTAAGGGGGTGAACACTGAAGCTTTCTTT	CAARFKGVNTEAFF
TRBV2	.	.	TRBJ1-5	TGTGCCAGCAGTGCATCCCGGGTTAGAAGCAATCAGCCCCAGCATTTT	CASSASRVRSNQPQHF
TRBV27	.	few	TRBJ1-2	TGTGCCAGCAGTGTTCAGGGAAGGCATGGCTACACCTTC	CASSVQGRHGYTF
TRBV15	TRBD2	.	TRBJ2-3	TGTGCCACCAGCCTGAGCGGGAGAGATGATACGCAGTATTTT	CATSLSGRDDTQYF
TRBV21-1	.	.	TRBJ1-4	TGTGCCAGCAGCAAACAGAGTCCGAGGCAGAATGAAAAACTGTTTTTT	CASSKQSPRQNEKLFF
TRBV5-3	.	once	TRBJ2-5	TGTGCCAGAAGCCCACGCGACTCCGAGACCCAGTACTTC	CARSPRDSETQYF
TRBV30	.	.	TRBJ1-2	TGTGCCTGTAACAGGGCCAGCTACTACACCTTC	CACNRASYYTF
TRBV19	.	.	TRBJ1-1	TGTGCCAGTAGTATTGGGAGGGGGAACACTGAAGCTTTCTTT	CASSIGRGNTEAFF
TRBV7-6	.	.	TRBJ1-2	TGTGCCAGCAGCTTAGGCAGGGCAACCGGCTATGGCTACACCTTC	CASSLGRATGYGYTF
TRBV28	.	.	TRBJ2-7	TGTGCCAGCAGTTTAACCGGGGTCTCCTACGAGCAGTACTTC	CASSLTGVSYEQYF
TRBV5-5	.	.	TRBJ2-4	TGTGCCAGCAGCTTGGGCCAGGCACAGAACATTCAGTACTTC	CASSLGQAQNIQYF
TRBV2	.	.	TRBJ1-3	TGTGCCAGCAGTTCCATGGACATCTCTGGAAACACCATATATTTT	CASSSMDISGNTIYF
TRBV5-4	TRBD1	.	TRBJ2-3	TGTGCCAGCAGCCTGGTTGACAGGGCTAACACAGATACGCAGTATTTT	CASSLVDRANTDTQYF
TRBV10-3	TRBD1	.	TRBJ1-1	TGTGCCATCTCCCCGGGACAGGGAAATGAAGCTTTCTTT	CAISPGQGNEAFF
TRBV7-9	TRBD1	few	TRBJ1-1	TGTGCCAGCAGCTTTGGACAGGGGTACACTGAAGCTTTCTTT	CASSFGQGYTEAFF
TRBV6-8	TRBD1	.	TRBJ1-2	TGTGCCAGCAGGCGGACAGGGGGCATCGACTATGGCTACACCTTC	CASRRTGGIDYGYTF
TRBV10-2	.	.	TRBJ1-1	TGCGCCAGCAGTATCGGGAACACTGAAGCTTTCTTT	CASSIGNTEAFF
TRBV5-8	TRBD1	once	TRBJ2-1	TGTGCCAGCAGCTCCCCCGGACAGGGGATGAATGAGCAGTTCTTC	CASSSPGQGMNEQFF
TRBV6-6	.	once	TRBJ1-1	TGTGCCAGCAGACCACAGTCCCGCGTGAACACTGAAGCTTTCTTT	CASRPQSRVNTEAFF
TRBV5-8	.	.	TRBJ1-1	TGTGCCAGCAGACCGGGACTGCGCGGGGTCGGGAGAGCTTTCTTT	CASRPGLRGVGRAFF
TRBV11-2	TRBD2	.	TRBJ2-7	TGTGCCAGCAGCTGGGGACTAGCGGGAACCTACGAGCAGTACTTC	CASSWGLAGTYEQYF